A single sample is the source of the 13 T cell receptor beta chains below, sequenced in a study of blood T cell repertoires in COVID-19. Some clones are missing from TCRdb's copy, which holds only in-frame ones; the method was immunoSEQ multiplex PCR. The table shows some 180,000 clones, with about 80% occurring only once. Sequencing input: peripheral blood. The receptors come from a woman aged 50 to 60 with active or convalescent COVID-19.

This clone was recorded many times. The chain carries TRBV3-1 (or the pseudogene TRBV3-2) and TRBJ1-6; 10 bases are a match to TRBD1. The J segment lost 6 bases and the V segment lost 5 bases, leaving 4 bases of the junction unmatched. The germline V gene has CDR1 LGHDT and CDR2 YNNKEL (reference sequence). CDR3 length: 15 amino acids. The DNA of the CDR3 is TGTGCCAGCAGCGGGACAGGGGACGCTAATTCACCCCTCCACTTT. Encoded protein: CASSGTGDANSPLHF.

A single count supports this clone. This CDR3 is also generated by other DNA sequences in the sample. V usage is TRBV5-1 and J usage is TRBJ1-2; D is perhaps TRBD1 (6 bases). The CDR3 covers 13 residues. V was cut by 4 bases and J by 2 bases, with 9 bases left in between. Germline lookup yields CDR1 SGHRS and CDR2 YFSETQ. The CDR3 region is CASSVGQNYGYTF. The CDR3 coding sequence is TGCGCCAGCAGCGTGGGACAAAACTATGGCTACACCTTC.

The rearrangement joins TRBV5-6 to TRBJ1-6; 9 nucleotides line up with TRBD1. V was clipped by 2 bases and J by 9 bases; unmatched bases: 6. The germline V gene has CDR1 SGHDT and CDR2 YYEEEE. The length of the CDR3 is 15 residues. In nucleotides, the CDR3 is TGTGCCAGCAGCTTACCGGGACAGGGAGCTTCACCCCTCCACTTT. It yields the protein CASSLPGQGASPLHF.

This clone turned up a few times. The rearrangement uses TRBV11-2 and TRBJ2-2; 16 positions match TRBD2. This CDR3 has 19 amino acids. CDR1 and CDR2 from the germline V gene are SGHAT and FQNNGV. The J segment lost 5 bases and the V segment lost 2 bases, leaving 8 bases of the junction unmatched. CDR3 bases: TGTGCCAGCAGCTTATTGGGACTAGCGGGGGGGCCGTTGACCGGGGAGCTGTTTTTT. Its translation: CASSLLGLAGGPLTGELFF.

This chain joins TRBV9 and TRBJ2-5, with a possible D match to TRBD1 (6 bases). The CDR3 totals 13 residues. Trimming stripped 7 bases from V and 0 bases from J, with 10 bases between. From germline, CDR1 is SGDLS and CDR2 YYNGEE. The CDR3 loop reads CASSTGDQETQYF. The CDR3 DNA reads TGTGCCAGCTCGACAGGAGACCAAGAGACCCAGTACTTC.

This chain uses TRBV11-1 with TRBJ2-3, with D possibly being TRBD1 (6 bases). This CDR3 has 15 residues. Trimming pared 1 base from V and 6 bases from J, leaving 14 bases between. The germline gives CDR1 SGHAT, CDR2 FQDESV (reference sequence). CDR3 in DNA: TGTGCCAGCAGCTTAGGTTCAGGGGTTGTGGATACGCAGTATTTT. This encodes CASSLGSGVVDTQYF.

V gene TRBV25-1 combines with J gene TRBJ1-5; unclear D gene. The CDR3 runs to 15 residues. Trimming took 2 bases from V and 3 from J, leaving 11 bases between them. Germline CDR1 MGHDK, CDR2 SYGVNS. In DNA form, the CDR3 reads TGTGCCAGCAGTGAACGAGGCCTAACCAATCAGCCCCAGCATTTT. Amino acids: CASSERGLTNQPQHF.

The chain has TRBV3-1 (or the pseudogene TRBV3-2) and TRBJ2-5; no clear D. V lost 5 bases to trimming and J lost 4 bases, with 8 bases between them. In germline, CDR1 is LGHDT, CDR2 YNNKEL (reference sequence). The CDR3 has 12 amino acids. The CDR3 coding sequence is TGTGCCAGCAGCTCATACTCAGAGACCCAGTACTTC. Amino acid sequence: CASSSYSETQYF.

CDR3 amino acids: CASGTGVSPLHF. DNA of the CDR3: TGTGCCAGCGGGACAGGGGTTTCACCCCTCCACTTT. The chain combines TRBV2 with TRBJ1-6, with 10 nucleotides matching TRBD1. The germline V gene has CDR1 SNHLY and CDR2 FYNNEI. V was pared by 8 bases and J by 9 bases, with 1 base of the junction left unmatched. The CDR3 totals 12 residues.

The chain links TRBV6-1 to TRBJ1-4; TRBD1 matches 7 bases. The CDR3 runs to 16 residues. J was trimmed by 4 bases and V by 0 bases; bases with no gene match: 5. Germline values: CDR1 MNHNS, CDR2 SASEGT. The CDR3 loop reads CASSEARTGRNEKLFF. CDR3 bases: TGTGCCAGCAGTGAAGCAAGGACAGGTCGTAATGAAAAACTGTTTTTT.

In its sample, this clone was seen once. This chain links TRBV7-3 with TRBJ2-5; 14 nucleotides match TRBD2. Germline V gene data show CDR1 as SGHTA and CDR2 as FQGTGA. The CDR3 sequence is 18 residues long. V was pared by 5 bases and J by 4 bases, with 12 bases of the junction left unmatched. CDR3 sequence: CASSPSGTSGGRGETQYF. The CDR3 DNA reads TGTGCCAGCAGCCCCTCCGGGACTAGCGGGGGTAGAGGAGAGACCCAGTACTTC.

The chain recombines TRBV2 with TRBJ1-2; D gene ambiguous. The CDR3 sequence is 14 residues long. V was cut by 1 base and J by 8 bases, with 14 bases left in between. Germline V gene sequence: CDR1 SNHLY, CDR2 FYNNEI. The CDR3: CASSEELSGGGYTF. CDR3 bases: TGTGCCAGCAGTGAAGAGTTGTCAGGAGGAGGCTACACCTTC.

The genes are TRBV19 and TRBJ1-2; D uncertain. The V end lost 3 bases, the J end lost 7 bases, and 9 bases lay between the germline ends. CDR3 length equals 12 residues. Looked up from germline, CDR1 is LNHDA and CDR2 is SQIVND (reference sequence). CDR3 DNA: TGTGCCAGTAGTATGATAGCGCTTGGCTACACCTTC. Translation gives CASSMIALGYTF.